Below, one T cell receptor (beta chain) is given with its context. The CDR3 spans 12 residues. Trimming pared 4 bases from V and 5 bases from J, leaving 8 bases between. Germline assignment: CDR1 MDHEN and CDR2 SYDVKM. The sample comes from a study of blood T cell repertoires in COVID-19. For the study at large: PBMCs, B-cell-depleted T cells, or T cells provided the cDNA or gDNA that made up the material.

Libraries were prepared by immunoSEQ multiplex PCR; TCRdb keeps only in-frame clonotypes and omits some of them. The sample has more than 90,000 clones; roughly 90% are singletons. The sample taken for sequencing was peripheral blood. V gene TRBV28 combines with J gene TRBJ1-2; maybe TRBD1 (5 bases). The TCR originated in a man aged 65 to 85 who had recovered from COVID-19. The CDR3 loop reads CASSSKGYGYTF. CDR3 sequence (DNA): TGTGCCAGCAGTTCGAAGGGGTATGGCTACACCTTC.